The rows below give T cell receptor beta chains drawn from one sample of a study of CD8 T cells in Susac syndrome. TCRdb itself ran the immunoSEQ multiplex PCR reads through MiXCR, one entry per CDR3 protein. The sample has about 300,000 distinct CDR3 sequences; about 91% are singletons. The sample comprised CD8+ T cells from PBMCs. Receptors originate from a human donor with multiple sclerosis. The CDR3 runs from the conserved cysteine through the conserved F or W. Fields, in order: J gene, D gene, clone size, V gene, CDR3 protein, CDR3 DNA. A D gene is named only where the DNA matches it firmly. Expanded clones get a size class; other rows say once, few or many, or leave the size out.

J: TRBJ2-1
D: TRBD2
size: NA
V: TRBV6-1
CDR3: CASSEGISGRYEQFF
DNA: TGTGCCAGCAGTGAAGGGATTAGCGGGAGATATGAGCAGTTCTTC

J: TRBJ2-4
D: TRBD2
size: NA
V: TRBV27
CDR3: CASSAGTTGQNIQYF
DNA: TGTGCCAGCAGTGCCGGGACTACTGGCCAAAACATTCAGTACTTC

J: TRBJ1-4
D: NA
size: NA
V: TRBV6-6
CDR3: CASSYGDLTGVGLFF
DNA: TGTGCCAGCAGTTACGGGGATTTGACGGGGGTCGGGTTGTTTTTT

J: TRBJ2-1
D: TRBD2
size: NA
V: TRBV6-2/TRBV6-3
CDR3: CASSYSGVAGYNEQFF
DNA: TGTGCCAGCAGTTACTCCGGGGTAGCGGGGTACAATGAGCAGTTCTTC

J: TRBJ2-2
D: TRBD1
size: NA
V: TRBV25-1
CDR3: CASSGGTVSTGELFF
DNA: TGTGCCAGCAGTGGTGGGACAGTCTCCACCGGGGAGCTGTTTTTT

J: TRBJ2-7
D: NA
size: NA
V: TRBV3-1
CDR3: CASSHGGNYEQYF
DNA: TGTGCCAGCAGCCATGGGGGCAACTACGAGCAGTACTTC

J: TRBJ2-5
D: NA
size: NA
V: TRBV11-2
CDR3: CASRGVGLEETQYF
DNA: TGTGCCAGCAGGGGGGTAGGACTGGAGGAGACCCAGTACTTC

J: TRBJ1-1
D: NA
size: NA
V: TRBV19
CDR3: CASSAQNEAFF
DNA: TGTGCCAGTAGTGCACAGAATGAAGCTTTCTTT

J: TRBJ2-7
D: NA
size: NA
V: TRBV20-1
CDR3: CSASRGRGYEQYF
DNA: TGCAGTGCTAGCAGAGGCAGGGGCTACGAGCAGTACTTC

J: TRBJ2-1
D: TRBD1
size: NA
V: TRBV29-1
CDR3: CSAEDKGAGNEQFF
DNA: TGCAGCGCCGAAGATAAGGGGGCAGGAAATGAGCAGTTCTTC

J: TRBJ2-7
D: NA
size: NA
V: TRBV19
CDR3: CASSTQGKSYEQYF
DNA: TGTGCCAGTAGTACCCAGGGGAAGAGCTACGAGCAGTACTTC

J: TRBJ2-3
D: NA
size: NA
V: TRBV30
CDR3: CACPLTAPSTDTQYF
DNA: TGTGCCTGCCCTCTAACCGCACCTAGCACAGATACGCAGTATTTT

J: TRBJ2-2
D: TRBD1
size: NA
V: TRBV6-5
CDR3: CASSYSTGEWTGELFF
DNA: TGTGCCAGCAGTTACTCGACAGGGGAGTGGACCGGGGAGCTGTTTTTT

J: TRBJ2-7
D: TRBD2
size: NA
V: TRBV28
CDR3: CASSPLAGDFGSSIYEQYF
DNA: TGTGCCAGCAGCCCCCTAGCGGGAGATTTTGGGTCGAGTATCTACGAGCAGTACTTC

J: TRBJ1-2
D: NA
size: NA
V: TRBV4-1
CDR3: CASSQISYNYGYTF
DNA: TGCGCCAGCAGCCAAATCAGCTATAACTATGGCTACACCTTC

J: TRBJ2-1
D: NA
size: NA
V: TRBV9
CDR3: CASSVVSGSNEQFF
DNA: TGTGCCAGCAGCGTAGTTTCAGGAAGCAATGAGCAGTTCTTC

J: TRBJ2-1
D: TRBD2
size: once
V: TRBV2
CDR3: CASSSTSPSYNEQFF
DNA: TGTGCCAGCAGTTCGACTAGCCCGTCCTACAATGAGCAGTTCTTC

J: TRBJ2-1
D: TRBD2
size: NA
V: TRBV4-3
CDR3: CASSPGGTEQFF
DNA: TGCGCCAGCAGCCCCGGGGGGACTGAGCAGTTCTTC

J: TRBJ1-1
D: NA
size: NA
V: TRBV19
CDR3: CATTAAANHEAFF
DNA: TGTGCCACAACCGCGGCAGCGAACCATGAAGCTTTCTTT

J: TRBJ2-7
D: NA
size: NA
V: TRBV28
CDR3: CASSWGARPGEQYF
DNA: TGTGCCAGCAGTTGGGGGGCCAGGCCGGGGGAGCAGTACTTC

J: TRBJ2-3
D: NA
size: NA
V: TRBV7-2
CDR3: CASSLAARESTDTQYF
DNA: TGTGCCAGCAGCTTAGCGGCCAGGGAAAGCACAGATACGCAGTATTTT

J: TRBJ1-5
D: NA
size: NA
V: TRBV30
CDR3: CAWSVGQGRQPQHF
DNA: TGTGCCTGGAGTGTAGGGCAGGGGAGACAGCCCCAGCATTTT

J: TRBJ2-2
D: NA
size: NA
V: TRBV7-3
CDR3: CASSSPGSHGELFF
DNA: TGTGCCAGCAGCTCTCCGGGATCTCACGGGGAGCTGTTTTTT

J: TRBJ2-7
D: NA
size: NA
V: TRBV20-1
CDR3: CSARASQLATAYEQYF
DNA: TGCAGTGCTAGAGCCTCCCAGCTAGCGACGGCCTACGAGCAGTACTTC

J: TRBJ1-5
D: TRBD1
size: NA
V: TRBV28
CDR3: CASSRTGEPQHF
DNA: TGTGCCAGCAGTCGAACAGGGGAGCCCCAGCATTTT

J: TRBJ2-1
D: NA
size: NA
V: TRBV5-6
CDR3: CASSTGGRPNEQFF
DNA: TGTGCCAGCAGCACTGGGGGGCGGCCCAATGAGCAGTTCTTC

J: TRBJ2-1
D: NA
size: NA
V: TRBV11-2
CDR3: CASSLPGGEQFF
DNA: TGTGCCAGCAGCTTACCGGGTGGTGAGCAGTTCTTC

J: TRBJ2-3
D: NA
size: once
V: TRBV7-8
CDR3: CASSRDGVLDTQYF
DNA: TGTGCCAGCAGCCGGGACGGAGTCCTGGATACGCAGTATTTT

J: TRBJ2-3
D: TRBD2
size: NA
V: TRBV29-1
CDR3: CSVEDWETSGTKQNFLF
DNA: TGCAGCGTTGAAGATTGGGAGACTAGCGGGACGAAGCAGAACTTCCTTTTT

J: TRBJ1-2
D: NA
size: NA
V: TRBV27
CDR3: CASGFPATPPQLNYGYTF
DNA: TGTGCCAGCGGCTTCCCAGCCACGCCGCCCCAGCTTAACTATGGCTACACCTTC

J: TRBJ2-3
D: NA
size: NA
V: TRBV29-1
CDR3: CSVEEGRRITDTQYF
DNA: TGCAGCGTTGAAGAAGGGCGACGGATTACAGATACGCAGTATTTT

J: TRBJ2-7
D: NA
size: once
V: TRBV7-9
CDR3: CASSPEQGSEQYF
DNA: TGTGCCAGCAGCCCCGAACAGGGTTCCGAGCAGTACTTC

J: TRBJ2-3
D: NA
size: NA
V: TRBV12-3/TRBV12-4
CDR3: CASSFMGRRTDTQYF
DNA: TGTGCCAGCAGTTTTATGGGTCGTCGCACAGATACGCAGTATTTT

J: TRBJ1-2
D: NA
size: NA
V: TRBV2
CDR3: CASRPGRGYTF
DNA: TGTGCCAGCAGACCGGGCCGTGGCTACACCTTC

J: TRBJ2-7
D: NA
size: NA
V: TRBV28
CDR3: CASSTLVDTPYEQYF
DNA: TGTGCCAGCAGTACTTTGGTTGACACCCCCTACGAGCAGTACTTC

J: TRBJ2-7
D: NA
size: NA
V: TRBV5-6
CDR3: CASSPPARDYEQYF
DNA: TGTGCCAGCAGCCCTCCGGCGCGGGATTACGAGCAGTACTTC

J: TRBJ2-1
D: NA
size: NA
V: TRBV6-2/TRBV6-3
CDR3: CASSYDVNLPGNEQFF
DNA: TGTGCCAGCAGTTACGACGTGAATCTACCTGGGAATGAGCAGTTCTTC

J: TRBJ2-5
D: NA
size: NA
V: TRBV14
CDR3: CASSQEQGIETQYF
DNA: TGTGCCAGCAGCCAAGAACAGGGAATAGAGACCCAGTACTTC

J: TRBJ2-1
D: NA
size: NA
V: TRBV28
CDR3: CASSSTGVSVNEQFF
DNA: TGTGCCAGCAGTTCTACGGGAGTATCGGTCAATGAGCAGTTCTTC

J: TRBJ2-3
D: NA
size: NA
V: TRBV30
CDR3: CAWSAPGTPDTQYF
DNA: TGTGCCTGGAGTGCTCCCGGAACCCCAGATACGCAGTATTTT

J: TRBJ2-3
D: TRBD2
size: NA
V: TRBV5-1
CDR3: CASSTGTSARASTDTQYF
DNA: TGCGCCAGCAGCACCGGGACTAGCGCTCGTGCTAGCACAGATACGCAGTATTTT

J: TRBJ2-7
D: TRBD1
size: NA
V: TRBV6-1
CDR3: CASSEVLDRGSYEQYF
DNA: TGTGCCAGCAGTGAAGTGCTTGACAGGGGGTCCTACGAGCAGTACTTC

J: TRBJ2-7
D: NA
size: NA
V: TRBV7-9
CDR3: CASSRQLGGQGNYEQYF
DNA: TGTGCCAGCAGCCGCCAATTAGGGGGGCAGGGGAACTACGAGCAGTACTTC

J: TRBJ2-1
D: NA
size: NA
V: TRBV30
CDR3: CAWSQPHEQFF
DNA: TGTGCCTGGTCACAGCCACATGAGCAGTTCTTC

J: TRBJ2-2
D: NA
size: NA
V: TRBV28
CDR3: CASRPRTGSFPGELFF
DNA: TGTGCCAGCAGGCCTAGGACCGGAAGTTTTCCCGGGGAGCTGTTTTTT

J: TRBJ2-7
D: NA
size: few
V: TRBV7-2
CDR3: CASSQTPYGSYEQYF
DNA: TGTGCCAGCAGCCAGACCCCCTACGGGAGCTACGAGCAGTACTTC

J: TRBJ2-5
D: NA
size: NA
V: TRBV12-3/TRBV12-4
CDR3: CASTRRGGETQYF
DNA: TGTGCCAGCACCAGACGTGGCGGAGAGACCCAGTACTTC

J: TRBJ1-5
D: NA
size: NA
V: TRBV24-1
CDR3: CATSETGMGQPQHF
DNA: TGTGCCACCAGTGAAACAGGGATGGGTCAGCCCCAGCATTTT

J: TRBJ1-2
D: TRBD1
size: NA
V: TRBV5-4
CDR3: CASSFIQGAKGHGYTF
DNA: TGTGCCAGCAGCTTTATACAGGGGGCAAAAGGGCACGGCTACACCTTC

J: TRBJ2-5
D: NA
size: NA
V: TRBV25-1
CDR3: CASSPGGGETQYF
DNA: TGTGCCAGCAGTCCTGGGGGTGGGGAGACCCAGTACTTC

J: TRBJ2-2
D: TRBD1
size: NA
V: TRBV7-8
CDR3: CASSPGQGNGELFF
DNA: TGTGCCAGCAGCCCGGGACAGGGTAACGGGGAGCTGTTTTTT

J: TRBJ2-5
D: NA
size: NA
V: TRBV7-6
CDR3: CASSLSTTRVGETQYF
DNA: TGTGCCAGCAGCTTATCGACCACTCGGGTTGGAGAGACCCAGTACTTC